This T cell receptor beta chain was observed in a study of metastatic and nonmetastatic thyroid tumors. No treatment of any kind had been given to any patient before thyroid surgery. The count of this clone is one. The CDR3 runs to 16 residues. CDR1 is DFQATT and CDR2 is SNEGSKA in the germline V gene (reference sequence). The V and J ends lost 2 bases and 3 bases, in that order; junction bases with no gene match: 10. TCRdb re-clonotyped the PCR reads via MiXCR. The sample lists about 15,000 clones; 20% to 30% were seen once. The chain uses TRBV20-1 and TRBJ2-7, with TRBD2 matching over 10 bases. This clonotype was obtained from a female donor with papillary thyroid cancer or a benign thyroid nodule (not recorded which). Some clones in this sample may be carry-over from other donors' samples. The sample taken for sequencing was tumor tissue. The CDR3 here is CSARYVLAGGRYEQYF. The DNA for the CDR3 is TGCAGTGCTAGATATGTTTTAGCGGGAGGCCGCTACGAGCAGTACTTC.